This note documents a single T cell receptor beta chain sequence. Which antigen it targets is not known. No per-base quality is available; no much larger clone lies one base away. Relative to germline, V is 8 bases shorter and J is 3 bases shorter, with 14 bases between their ends. From a lookup of the germline V gene, CDR1 and CDR2 are SNHLY and FYNNEI. From the cysteine up to the phenylalanine, the CDR3 has a length of 13 residues. Just the 39-base CDR3 DNA is kept, in frame starting at base 1. TCRbeta CDR3 regions were amplified from genomic DNA using the immunoSEQ Assay, a bias-controlled multiplex PCR. The authors' pipeline ran thus. The number of nucleated cells in each sample was estimated from the amplification of reference gene primers within the assay. Sequence reads were collapsed and filtered to measure the absolute abundance of every unique TCRbeta CDR3 rearrangement. For each sample, productive Simpson clonality was calculated by taking the square root of Simpson's diversity index across productive rearrangements. Imported from immuneACCESS, the table was reduced by TCRdb to in-frame sequences with V and J called. These copies leave out some clones; in studies compared against another copy, an unresolved V gene accounts for under half, and the cause of the remainder is not known. D and trimming come from the DNA, and the V and J calls and clone size come from that table. The sample records 75,000 to 100,000 clones, 80% to 90% of which are singletons. The biggest ten clones account for around 1.6% of the sample.

This sample was taken from a study of blood T cell repertoires in COVID-19 (dated by TCRdb to 2020 to 2021). About the investigation overall: Samples covering the acute and convalescent phases of COVID-19 were provided by collaborators in the United States, Italy and Spain. The samples were drawn from the first 160 participants of the ongoing ImmuneRACE study and from roughly 1,300 subjects provided by 6 global collaborators. The material from the prospective study consisted of cDNA or gDNA derived from T cells, B-cell-depleted T cells, or PBMCs. The dataset comprised deeply sampled blood TCRbeta repertoires from subjects exposed to, actively infected with, or recovered from COVID-19. Where available, HLA class I and class II types were obtained from metadata supplied by the sample provider rather than from assay-based typing. The repertoires were released in a freely available public database meant as a resource for research on the immune response to SARS-CoV-2. A de-identified subject ID, COVID-19 status, age in years and sex were almost always included in the sample metadata. Results the study describes overall, beyond this receptor: How much clinical and demographic metadata was included differed by source and by participant, and the metadata was provided uncurated.

Each collaborating institution followed its own protocols to collect whole blood in K2EDTA tubes. For TCRbeta analysis, collaborator samples were shipped as frozen whole blood, as isolated PBMCs, or as DNA extracted from either sample type. The receptor's source is a man aged 80 or over with acute or convalescent COVID-19. The chain employs TRBV2 and TRBJ2-7; TRBD2 might be the D gene, on 5 matching bases. The specimen sequenced was peripheral blood. The sequence in DNA is TGTGCCAGCGGTTGGGATGGGAGCTACGAGCAGTACTTC. Its protein reads: CASGWDGSYEQYF. The full variable domain, completed from the reference TRBV2 and TRBJ2-7 proteins outside the CDR3, reads EPEVTQTPSHQVTQMGQEVILRCVPISNHLYFYWYRQILGQKVEFLVSFYNNEISEKSEIFDDQFSVERPDGSNFTLKIRSTKLEDSAMYFCASGWDGSYEQYFGPGTRLTVT.